This T cell receptor (beta chain) was identified in a study of blood T cells in healthy people across ages. The use of a sample-barcoded 5' primer and a J-beta primer mix characterized a second PCR of about 6 to 12 cycles. TCRdb redid the calling of the 5' RACE reads with MiXCR, one entry per CDR3 protein. The sample holds approximately 760,000 distinct CDR3 sequences, 25% seen once. These data also featured in a second study, about T cells of mothers and their children.

The receptor was derived from a boy under 18 in good health. The sequenced material came from blood.

CDR3 in amino acids: CASSSTALGQGFSYEQYF. The CDR3 bases are TGTGCCAGCAGTTCAACTGCCCTGGGACAGGGGTTCTCCTACGAGCAGTACTTC. The chain recombines TRBV28 with TRBJ2-7; TRBD1 aligns across 10 bases. V trimming: 4 bases; J trimming: 0 bases; junction bases outside the gene matches: 12. The CDR3 is made up of 18 amino acids. In germline, CDR1 is MDHEN, CDR2 SYDVKM.